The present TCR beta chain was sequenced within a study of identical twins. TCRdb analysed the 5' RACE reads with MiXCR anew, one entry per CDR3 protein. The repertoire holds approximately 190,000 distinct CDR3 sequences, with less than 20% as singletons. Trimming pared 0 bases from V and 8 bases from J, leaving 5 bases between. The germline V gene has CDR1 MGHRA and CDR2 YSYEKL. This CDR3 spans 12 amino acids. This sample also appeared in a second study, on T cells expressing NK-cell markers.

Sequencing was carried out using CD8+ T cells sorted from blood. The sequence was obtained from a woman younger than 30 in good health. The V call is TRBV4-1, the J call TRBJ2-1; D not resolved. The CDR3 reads CASSQDFYEQFF. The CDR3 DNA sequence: TGCGCCAGCAGCCAAGATTTCTATGAGCAGTTCTTC.